These 5 T cell receptor beta chains came from one sample sequenced in a study of cytomegalovirus exposure and HLA in healthy donors. PCR used 60 Vbeta primers and 13 Jbeta primers. Only in-frame clones appear in the TCRdb table, and some are missing; sequencing was by immunoSEQ multiplex PCR. The sample lists about 200,000 clones; about 78% were seen once. The sequenced sample was PBMCs. All receptors derive from a woman aged 25 to 39 in good health and CMV-seronegative.

Details on this clone: The germline gene is not matched at one end of the junction; a read error may be the cause. The chain joins TRBV29-1 to TRBJ1-2; TRBD1 agrees at 9 bases. Germline assignment: CDR1 SQVTM and CDR2 ANQGSEA. The CDR3 contains 15 residues. The CDR3 loop is CSVENGQGKDYGYPF. CDR3 DNA sequence: TGCAGCGTGGAGAACGGACAGGGGAAGGACTATGGCTACCCCTTC.

The chain uses TRBV5-4 and TRBJ2-5; 9 bases align to TRBD2. With V trimmed by 4 bases and J by 9 bases, 4 bases remained unmatched. Germline V lookup: CDR1 SGHNT, CDR2 YYREEE (reference sequence). The CDR3 totals 12 residues. CDR3 sequence reads: CASSLAGRAQYF. DNA of the CDR3: TGTGCCAGCAGCCTAGCGGGGAGGGCCCAGTACTTC.

The rearrangement links TRBV28 to TRBJ1-3; no clear D. V lost 1 base and J 4 bases, leaving 11 bases between the germline ends. The CDR3 totals 15 residues. The germline CDR1 and CDR2 sequences are MDHEN and SYDVKM. Here the CDR3 reads CASSLFEGGGNTIYF. The CDR3 DNA reads as TGTGCCAGCAGTTTATTTGAAGGAGGGGGAAACACCATATATTTT.

The chain combines TRBV6-5 with TRBJ1-2, with D unclear. This CDR3 has 13 amino acids. Trimming removed 0 bases from V and 7 bases from J, with 9 bases in between. Per the germline V gene, CDR1 is MNHEY and CDR2 is SVGAGI. The CDR3 spells CASSYSRSSGYTF. CDR3 sequence (DNA): TGTGCCAGCAGTTACTCGAGGTCATCTGGCTACACCTTC.

V and J are TRBV9 and TRBJ1-1, with 8 nucleotides matching TRBD1. The CDR3 consists of 12 residues. CDR1 SGDLS and CDR2 YYNGEE come from the germline V gene. With 4 bases clipped from V and 9 bases from J, the junction kept 5 bases outside the gene matches. The DNA for the CDR3 is TGTGCCAGCAGCCCCTCAGGGGGCCAAGCTTTCTTT. Amino acid sequence: CASSPSGGQAFF.